The 9 T cell receptor beta chains in this list originate from one sample, sequenced in a study of regulatory T cells in long-lasting Graves disease. Time point specified: persistent/refractory GD, antithyroid drugs over 5 years with positive TRAb. Preparation of the TCR library used RNA extracted from PBMCs. Researchers made TCR beta libraries by using iRepertoire HTBI primers and running Arm-PCR on CDR3 regions. TCRdb reprocessed the multiplex PCR reads via MiXCR and lists one record per CDR3 protein. The repertoire holds roughly 430,000 distinct CDR3 sequences, with roughly 21% as singletons. This specimen was peripheral blood mononuclear cells (PBMCs), taken when the disease was refractory, from a patient treated with antithyroid drugs. The receptor set was obtained from a female donor with Graves disease.

This clonotype was counted ten times or more. J is TRBJ1-5 and V is TRBV28; D is unresolved. Per the germline V gene, CDR1 is MDHEN and CDR2 is SYDVKM. V lost 2 bases, J lost 0 bases, and 5 bases lay in between. This CDR3 spans 14 amino acids. CDR3 sequence: CASSLVFSNQPQHF. The CDR3 DNA sequence: TGTGCCAGCAGTTTAGTTTTTAGCAATCAGCCCCAGCATTTT.

This clonotype was seen more than once but under ten times. The V call is TRBV20-1, the J call TRBJ2-2; no clear D gene. Germline CDR1 and CDR2: DFQATT and SNEGSKA (reference sequence). Trimming stripped 5 bases from V and 0 bases from J, with 10 bases between. CDR3 length: 14 amino acids. CDR3 DNA: TGCAGTGCTCAAGACACCGCGAACACCGGGGAGCTGTTTTTT. Its translation: CSAQDTANTGELFF.

This clonotype has more than one count but fewer than ten. This chain connects TRBV6-5 to TRBJ2-3, with D tentatively TRBD2 (6 bases). Trimming removed 2 bases at V and 3 bases at J, with 18 bases between. Germline V lookup: CDR1 MNHEY, CDR2 SVGAGI. The CDR3 extends over 17 amino acids. This chain's CDR3 is CASSYGWRGHGTDTQYF. The CDR3 DNA sequence: TGTGCCAGCAGTTACGGGTGGAGGGGTCACGGAACAGATACGCAGTATTTT.

This clonotype turned up a few times. This rearrangement joins TRBV5-1 to TRBJ2-3, with 9 nucleotides matching TRBD1. The germline gives CDR1 SGHRS, CDR2 YFSETQ. There are 16 residues in the CDR3. The trim removed 0 bases at V and 5 bases at J, leaving 7 bases unmatched. The CDR3 DNA is TGCGCCAGCAGCTTGGAAGGACAGGGGAGGATAGATACGCAGTATTTT. Encoded protein: CASSLEGQGRIDTQYF.

There are many counts of this clonotype. The V call is TRBV30, the J call TRBJ2-7, with a possible D match to TRBD2 (6 bases). The germline V and J ends were trimmed by 2 bases and 3 bases, with 17 bases remaining between them. The germline V gene has CDR1 GTSNPN and CDR2 SVGIG (reference sequence). CDR3 length: 15 amino acids. In DNA, the CDR3 is TGTGCCTGGAGTCAACAGCAGCGACTAGGCTACGAGCAGTACTTC. The encoded protein is CAWSQQQRLGYEQYF.

This clonotype was recorded a few times. The chain recombines TRBV19 with TRBJ2-2; 9 nucleotides align to TRBD2. Unmatched junction bases numbered 3, after V lost 7 bases and J lost 3 bases. The germline V gene encodes CDR1 LNHDA and CDR2 SQIVND (reference sequence). CDR3 length: 14 amino acids. The CDR3 region is CASKTSGYTGELFF. Written as DNA, the CDR3 is TGTGCCAGTAAGACTAGCGGATACACCGGGGAGCTGTTTTTT.

Only a few counts were recorded for this clonotype. The chain carries TRBV7-9 and TRBJ1-2; D not resolved. This CDR3 contains 15 residues. The germline CDR1 and CDR2 sequences are SEHNR and FQNEAQ (reference sequence). V was trimmed by 0 bases and J by 6 bases, leaving 14 bases between them. CDR3 sequence (DNA): TGTGCCAGCAGCTTAGCGCACGGAGGCGTCCATGGCTACACCTTC. This codes for CASSLAHGGVHGYTF.

This clonotype was counted many times. The chain employs TRBV9 and TRBJ2-7, with 8 positions matching TRBD1. Per the germline V gene, CDR1 is SGDLS and CDR2 is YYNGEE. Trimming cost V 4 bases and J 2 bases; bases outside gene matches: 5. The CDR3 length is 14 residues. The CDR3 DNA follows: TGTGCCAGCAGCCTAACGACAGGGGCCTACGAGCAGTACTTC. Residues: CASSLTTGAYEQYF.

This clonotype appeared many times. The V and J genes are TRBV6-1 and TRBJ1-2; no clear D. The germline V gene encodes CDR1 MNHNS and CDR2 SASEGT. This CDR3 is built from 13 residues. Trimming stripped 5 bases from V and 0 bases from J, with 7 bases between. The CDR3: CASSNVANYGYTF. The CDR3 DNA follows: TGTGCCAGCAGTAACGTCGCTAACTATGGCTACACCTTC.